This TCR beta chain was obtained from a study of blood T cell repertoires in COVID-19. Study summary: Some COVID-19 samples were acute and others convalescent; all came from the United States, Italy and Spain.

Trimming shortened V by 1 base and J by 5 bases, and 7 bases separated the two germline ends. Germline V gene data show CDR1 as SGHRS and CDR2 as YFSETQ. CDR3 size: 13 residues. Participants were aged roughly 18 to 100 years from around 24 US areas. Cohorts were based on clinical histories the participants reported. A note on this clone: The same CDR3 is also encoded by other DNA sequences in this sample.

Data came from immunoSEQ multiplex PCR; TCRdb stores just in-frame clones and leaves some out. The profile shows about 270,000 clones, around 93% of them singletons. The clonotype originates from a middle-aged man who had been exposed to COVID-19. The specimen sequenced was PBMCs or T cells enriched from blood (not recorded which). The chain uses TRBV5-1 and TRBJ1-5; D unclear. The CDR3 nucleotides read TGCGCCAGCAGCTTGAACGGAGATCAGCCCCAGCATTTT. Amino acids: CASSLNGDQPQHF.